This T cell receptor beta chain came from a study of prognosis after radiotherapy for stage I lung cancer. From genomic DNA, TCR beta CDR3 was amplified by two-round multiplex PCR. First-round PCR used primers specific to each TRBV and TRBJ gene. TCRdb itself ran the multiplex PCR reads through MiXCR, one entry per CDR3 protein. Of 11,000 to 15,000 distinct CDR3 sequences detected, about 32% appear once; the ten largest clones hold 10% to 15%. With respect to this clonotype: A far larger clone is one base from this, pointing to a likely read error.

Germline V gene data show CDR1 as SGDLS and CDR2 as YYNGEE. V shed 5 bases and J shed 7 bases, with 12 bases lying between them. The CDR3 is 12 amino acids. The starting material was PBMCs, obtained before or after stereotactic body radiation therapy (not recorded which). V usage is TRBV9 and J usage is TRBJ1-2, with unresolved D. The sequence was obtained from a donor older than 45 with non-small cell lung cancer. CDR3 DNA: TGTGCCAGCAGTTTATACAAGGTTGGCTACACCTTC. It specifies CASSLYKVGYTF.